A single sample is the source of the 4 T cell receptor beta chains below, sequenced in a study of cytomegalovirus exposure and HLA in healthy donors. The PCR contained 60 Vbeta and 13 Jbeta primers. Profiling relied on immunoSEQ multiplex PCR, and the TCRdb table lists in-frame clones only, not all of them. The sample yields under 200,000 clones, approximately 80% seen once. What was sequenced was PBMCs. The receptors stem from a woman aged 18-35 years in good health and CMV-seronegative.

The chain links TRBV6-6 to TRBJ1-4; possibly TRBD1 for D (5 bases). This CDR3 comprises 14 residues. The germline gives CDR1 MNHNY, CDR2 SVGAGI (reference sequence). V gave up 6 bases and J gave up 3 bases, with 11 bases separating them. This chain's CDR3 is CASSLDRSNEKLFF. The CDR3 nucleotides read TGTGCCAGCAGCCTCGACAGATCTAATGAAAAACTGTTTTTT.

This sequence joins TRBV5-6 and TRBJ1-6, with no clear D. V lost 0 bases to trimming and J lost 0 bases, with 4 bases between them. Germline lookup yields CDR1 SGHDT and CDR2 YYEEEE. The CDR3 runs 15 residues. CDR3 coding DNA: TGTGCCAGCAGCTTGGAGAGCTCCTATAATTCACCCCTCCACTTT. Amino acids: CASSLESSYNSPLHF.

The gene calls are TRBV7-2 and TRBJ2-1; D possibly corresponds to TRBD1 (5 bases). CDR1 and CDR2 (germline): SGHTA, FQGNSA. V was shortened by 3 bases and J by 0 bases, with 9 bases between the two germline ends. This CDR3 region has 15 residues. In nucleotides, the CDR3 is TGTGCCAGCAGCTTTGCGACAGTCTCCTACAATGAGCAGTTCTTC. Protein product: CASSFATVSYNEQFF.

V and J are TRBV7-6 and TRBJ2-7; TRBD2 might be the D (6 bases). In germline, CDR1 is SGHVS, CDR2 FNYEAQ. V was cut by 6 bases and J by 3 bases, with 18 bases left in between. The CDR3 contains 15 residues. CDR3 bases: TGTGCCAGCAGTCTATCCGGGACTGGAAGCTACGAGCAGTACTTC. The encoded protein is CASSLSGTGSYEQYF. Full variable domain (rest looked up from reference TRBV7-6 and TRBJ2-7): GAGVSQSPRYKVTKRGQDVALRCDPISGHVSLYWYRQALGQGPEFLTYFNYEAQQDKSGLPNDRFSAERPEGSISTLTIQRTEQRDSAMYRCASSLSGTGSYEQYFGPGTRLTVT.